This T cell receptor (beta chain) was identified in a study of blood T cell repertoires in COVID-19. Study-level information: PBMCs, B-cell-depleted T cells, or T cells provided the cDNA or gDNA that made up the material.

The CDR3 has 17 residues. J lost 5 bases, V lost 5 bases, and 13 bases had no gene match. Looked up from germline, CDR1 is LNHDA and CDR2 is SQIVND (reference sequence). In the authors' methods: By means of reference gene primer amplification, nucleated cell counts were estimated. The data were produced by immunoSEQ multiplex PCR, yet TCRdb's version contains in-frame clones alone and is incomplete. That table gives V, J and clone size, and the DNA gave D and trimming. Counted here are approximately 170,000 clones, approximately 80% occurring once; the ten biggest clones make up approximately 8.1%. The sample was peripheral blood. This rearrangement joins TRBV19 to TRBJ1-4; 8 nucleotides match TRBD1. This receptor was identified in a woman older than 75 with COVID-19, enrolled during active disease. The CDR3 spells CASSPRDRLYLNEKLFF. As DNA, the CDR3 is TGTGCCAGTAGTCCGCGGGACAGGCTATACCTGAATGAAAAACTGTTTTTT. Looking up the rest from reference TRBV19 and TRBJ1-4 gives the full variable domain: DGGITQSPKYLFRKEGQNVTLSCEQNLNHDAMYWYRQDPGQGLRLIYYSQIVNDFQKGDIAEGYSVSREKKESFPLTVTSAQKNPTAFYLCASSPRDRLYLNEKLFFGSGTQLSVL.